The sequence of this T cell receptor beta chain was determined in a study of blood T cell repertoires in COVID-19. A word on this clone: Other DNA sequences in this sample translate to the same CDR3.

As handled by the study authors: It was from reference gene primer amplification that nucleated cell counts were estimated. Sequencing used immunoSEQ multiplex PCR; TCRdb keeps in-frame clones, though not all of them. V and J calls plus clone size are reproduced from that table; the DNA served to infer D and trimming. The repertoire holds over 300,000 clones, with over 75% as singletons. In Cohort 3, a recovered donor had either two negative PCRs, clearance, or symptom resolution. The germline V gene encodes CDR1 SQVTM and CDR2 ANQGSEA. V shed 4 bases and J 3 bases; nucleotides not matched to a gene: 1. This CDR3 is built from 14 residues.

The chain has TRBV29-1 and TRBJ2-1, with 12 bases lining up with TRBD2. This receptor was identified in a woman aged 40 to 50 who had recovered from COVID-19. The specimen sequenced was PBMCs or T cells enriched from blood (not recorded which). The CDR3 nucleotides are TGCAGCGTTGCGGGACTAGCGGGCTACAATGAGCAGTTCTTC. Translation: CSVAGLAGYNEQFF.